These T cell receptor beta chains were read from a single sample in a study of cytomegalovirus exposure and HLA in healthy donors. Only in-frame clones appear in the TCRdb table, and some are missing; sequencing was by immunoSEQ multiplex PCR. The data hold tens of thousands of clones, with roughly 83% observed a single time. Sequencing was performed on PBMCs. These receptors originate from a man aged 25-40 years in good health and CMV-seronegative. Each CDR3 is given with its conserved first and last residue. The order of the fields is D gene, clone size, J gene, V gene, CDR3 DNA, CDR3 protein. A D gene is named only where the DNA matches it firmly. Some rows mark clone size as missing; the rest say once, few, many or name a class of expanded clone.

d_gene: NA; abundance: NA; j_gene: TRBJ2-3; v_gene: TRBV12-5; CDR3nt: TGTGCTAGTGGTATCAGAGATACGCAGTATTTT; CDR3aa: CASGIRDTQYF
d_gene: TRBD1; abundance: NA; j_gene: TRBJ1-2; v_gene: TRBV2; CDR3nt: TGTGCCAGCAGCCCCCAGACAGGGAAGGGCTACACCTTC; CDR3aa: CASSPQTGKGYTF
d_gene: TRBD2; abundance: NA; j_gene: TRBJ2-3; v_gene: TRBV7-2; CDR3nt: TGTGCCAGCAGCTTAGGGCTAGCGGGAGTTACAGATACGCAGTATTTT; CDR3aa: CASSLGLAGVTDTQYF
d_gene: TRBD2; abundance: NA; j_gene: TRBJ2-1; v_gene: TRBV11-2; CDR3nt: TGTGCCAGCAGCCTAGAAAGCGGGAGCTCCTACAATGAGCAGTTCTTC; CDR3aa: CASSLESGSSYNEQFF
d_gene: NA; abundance: few; j_gene: TRBJ2-7; v_gene: TRBV6-1; CDR3nt: TGTGCCAGCAGTGGGACAGCCATTCCGATGGACTACGAGCAGTACTTC; CDR3aa: CASSGTAIPMDYEQYF
d_gene: TRBD2; abundance: NA; j_gene: TRBJ2-1; v_gene: TRBV5-6; CDR3nt: TGTGCCAGCAGCTTGGTCTGGACTAGCGGGGTACACAATGAGCAGTTCTTC; CDR3aa: CASSLVWTSGVHNEQFF
d_gene: NA; abundance: NA; j_gene: TRBJ1-1; v_gene: TRBV27; CDR3nt: TGTGCCAGCAGCTCGAGGATCCACAGGGAAGGTACTGAAGCTTTCTTT; CDR3aa: CASSSRIHREGTEAFF
d_gene: NA; abundance: NA; j_gene: TRBJ2-3; v_gene: TRBV4-1; CDR3nt: TGCGCCAGCAGCCGGGTGGGGGGTCCCACAGATACGCAGTATTTT; CDR3aa: CASSRVGGPTDTQYF
d_gene: NA; abundance: once; j_gene: TRBJ2-7; v_gene: TRBV15; CDR3nt: TGTGCCACCAGCAGAGATCCGTATAGCGAGCAGTACTTC; CDR3aa: CATSRDPYSEQYF
d_gene: TRBD2; abundance: NA; j_gene: TRBJ2-5; v_gene: TRBV2; CDR3nt: TGTGCCAGCAGTGAAGGTCAGCTAGCGGGAGGCATGTTGGAGACCCAGTACTTC; CDR3aa: CASSEGQLAGGMLETQYF
d_gene: TRBD1; abundance: once; j_gene: TRBJ2-1; v_gene: TRBV9; CDR3nt: TGTGCCAGCAGCCCCCTGGCCGGGACAGGCGCCTACAATGAGCAGTTCTTC; CDR3aa: CASSPLAGTGAYNEQFF
d_gene: NA; abundance: NA; j_gene: TRBJ1-6; v_gene: TRBV18; CDR3nt: TGTGCCAGCTCACCACTCCCGGGTAATTCACCCCTCCACTTT; CDR3aa: CASSPLPGNSPLHF
d_gene: NA; abundance: NA; j_gene: TRBJ1-1; v_gene: TRBV6-5; CDR3nt: TGTGCCAGCAGTGACTTATCAGGGGCTAATGAAGCTTTCTTT; CDR3aa: CASSDLSGANEAFF
d_gene: NA; abundance: NA; j_gene: TRBJ2-6; v_gene: TRBV19; CDR3nt: TGTGCCTCTAAAGGAGGGTCCTCTGGGGCCAACGTCCTGACTTTC; CDR3aa: CASKGGSSGANVLTF
d_gene: NA; abundance: NA; j_gene: TRBJ2-1; v_gene: TRBV7-2; CDR3nt: TGTGCCAGCAGCCTCCTCTCGGACAGTACAGATGAGCAGTTCTTC; CDR3aa: CASSLLSDSTDEQFF
d_gene: NA; abundance: NA; j_gene: TRBJ1-2; v_gene: TRBV21-1; CDR3nt: TGTGCCGGCCGGGACAGGGGGTGCTATGGCTACACCTTC; CDR3aa: CAGRDRGCYGYTF